The 11 T cell receptor beta chains presented below share a single source sample, sequenced in a study of response to subunit inactivated influenza vaccine. TCRdb processed the RT-PCR reads anew with MiXCR; each CDR3 protein has one entry. The data hold more than 200,000 distinct CDR3 sequences, with 10% to 15% observed a single time. This material consisted of non-naive T cells sorted from PBMCs, taken approximately 15 days before vaccination. All receptors derive from a man aged 50 or older who received an inactivated influenza vaccine.

This clonotype was found a few times. J is TRBJ2-1 and V is TRBV5-1; 9 nucleotides match TRBD2. Germline-derived CDR1 and CDR2 are SGHRS and YFSETQ. Trimming cost V 7 bases and J 2 bases; bases outside gene matches: 10. The CDR3 runs 16 residues. This CDR3 reads CASSRFRTSAYNEQFF. The CDR3 bases are TGCGCCAGCTCCCGCTTTAGGACTAGCGCCTACAATGAGCAGTTCTTC.

The rearrangement joins TRBV5-1 to TRBJ2-3, with 7 bases matching TRBD2. The ends lost 4 bases at V and 2 bases at J; junction bases unmatched: 10. The CDR3 is made up of 16 amino acids. Germline assignment: CDR1 SGHRS and CDR2 YFSETQ. Here the CDR3 reads CASSPSRGGATDTQYF. The CDR3 bases are TGCGCCAGCAGCCCCTCCCGGGGAGGGGCCACAGATACGCAGTATTTT.

In this sample, this clonotype turned up a few times. The chain joins TRBV6-1 to TRBJ2-3, with D perhaps TRBD1 or TRBD2 (5 bases each). Germline V gene data show CDR1 as MNHNS and CDR2 as SASEGT. The CDR3 is made up of 16 amino acids. V lost 4 bases to trimming and J lost 9 bases, with 23 bases between them. This CDR3 reads CASSATGTYSSRTQYF. DNA of the CDR3: TGTGCCAGCAGTGCTACCGGGACGTATAGCTCCCGAACGCAGTATTTT.

This clonotype was counted between two and nine times. V and J are TRBV7-6 and TRBJ1-2; 9 bases are a match to TRBD1. Germline lookup yields CDR1 SGHVS and CDR2 FNYEAQ. The CDR3 length is 15 residues. With 5 bases clipped from V and 4 bases from J, the junction kept 8 bases outside the gene matches. In nucleotides, the CDR3 is TGTGCCAGCAGCCAGGGACAGGGTTCCTCCTATGGCTACACCTTC. As protein: CASSQGQGSSYGYTF. Looking up the rest from reference TRBV7-6 and TRBJ1-2 gives the full variable domain: GAGVSQSPRYKVTKRGQDVALRCDPISGHVSLYWYRQALGQGPEFLTYFNYEAQQDKSGLPNDRFSAERPEGSISTLTIQRTEQRDSAMYRCASSQGQGSSYGYTFGSGTRLTVV.

This clonotype was seen only a few times. V and J are TRBV6-2 or TRBV6-3 and TRBJ2-3; 7 nucleotides match TRBD2. Germline loops: CDR1 MNHEY, CDR2 SVGEGT. The ends lost 9 bases at V and 6 bases at J; junction bases unmatched: 9. This CDR3 is built from 13 residues. The CDR3 DNA follows: TGTGCCAGTCGCCCTAGCGGAGACGATACGCAGTATTTT. It codes for CASRPSGDDTQYF.

There are many counts of this clonotype. V is TRBV12-3 or TRBV12-4 and J is TRBJ2-1; TRBD1 matches 9 bases. J was trimmed by 5 bases and V by 8 bases; bases with no gene match: 10. This CDR3 has 15 amino acids. The CDR3 region is CASWKVGQGNNEQFF. The CDR3 region has the DNA TGTGCCAGCTGGAAGGTGGGACAGGGTAACAATGAGCAGTTCTTC.

The genes are TRBV4-1 and TRBJ2-3; TRBD1 aligns across 7 bases. CDR1 is MGHRA, CDR2 YSYEKL, per germline. The V segment lost 1 base and the J segment 4 bases; nucleotides outside the gene matches: 5. The CDR3 extends over 15 amino acids. CDR3 DNA sequence: TGCGCCAGCAGCCAAGCGACAGGGAAGGCAGATACGCAGTATTTT. Its protein is CASSQATGKADTQYF.

There are many counts of this clonotype. CDR3 DNA: TGCAGTGCTAGAGACCGGAGACCCAGCCTTGAAGGAGCCAAAAACATTCAGTACTTC. Translation: CSARDRRPSLEGAKNIQYF. The chain combines TRBV20-1 with TRBJ2-4; D unclear. Trimming left V 0 bases short and J 0 bases short, with 21 bases between. This CDR3 comprises 19 residues. Germline assignment: CDR1 DFQATT and CDR2 SNEGSKA (reference sequence).

This chain connects TRBV19 to TRBJ1-2, with D possibly TRBD1 on 5 matching bases. The CDR3 runs to 13 residues. Germline values: CDR1 LNHDA, CDR2 SQIVND (reference sequence). V gave up 3 bases and J gave up 6 bases, with 11 bases separating them. The CDR3 region has the DNA TGTGCCAGTAGTATGGGGGATCCAGATGGCTACACCTTC. This gives the protein CASSMGDPDGYTF.

This clonotype was seen repeatedly, ten times or more. The V call is TRBV5-1, the J call TRBJ2-5; no clear D. The CDR3 spans 13 residues. Germline-derived CDR1 and CDR2 are SGHRS and YFSETQ. V was cut by 0 bases and J by 7 bases, with 10 bases left in between. CDR3: CASSLGDGWTQYF. In DNA, the CDR3 is TGCGCCAGCAGCTTGGGCGACGGTTGGACCCAGTACTTC.

This clonotype appeared many times. The rearrangement links TRBV7-2 to TRBJ2-7; 9 bases align to TRBD1. This CDR3 has 15 residues. Trimming took 4 bases from V and 0 from J; bases not matched to a gene: 4. Germline CDR1 is SGHTA and CDR2 is FQGNSA. This CDR3 reads CASSSQGASSYEQYF. CDR3 nucleotides: TGTGCCAGCAGCTCACAGGGGGCGTCCTCCTACGAGCAGTACTTC.